The 27 T cell receptor beta chains reported below all come from one sample, sequenced in a study of OX40 agonist ivuxolimab in advanced cancers. Using immunoSEQ multiplex PCR, the repertoire was profiled, and TCRdb retains in-frame clones only, with some absent. The sample has tens of thousands of clones; roughly 87% are singletons. The sequenced sample was CD4+ or CD8+ T cells sorted from blood, obtained in a trial of the OX40 agonist ivuxolimab. Receptor source: an adult with an advanced solid tumor such as melanoma, head and neck, liver or kidney cancer.

This rearrangement joins TRBV9 to TRBJ2-3; D not certain. Trimming pared 0 bases from V and 6 bases from J, leaving 5 bases between. Germline V lookup: CDR1 SGDLS, CDR2 YYNGEE. The CDR3 covers 12 residues. CDR3 in amino acids: CASSVVEDTQYF. CDR3 sequence (DNA): TGTGCCAGCAGCGTAGTGGAGGATACGCAGTATTTT.

The gene calls are TRBV2 and TRBJ2-7; D is unresolved. V lost 0 bases, J lost 3 bases, and 6 bases lay in between. Germline CDR1 is SNHLY and CDR2 is FYNNEI. The length of the CDR3 is 13 residues. CDR3 bases: TGTGCCAGCAGTGAAGCGCCGGGCTACGAGCAGTACGTC. Protein product: CASSEAPGYEQYV.

The V and J genes are TRBV27 and TRBJ2-5; 11 nucleotides match TRBD2. The CDR3 loop spans 15 amino acids. V shed 8 bases, J shed 1 base, and the junction held 6 bases outside the gene matches. Germline CDR1 MNHEY, CDR2 SMNVEV (reference sequence). The CDR3 here is CASGTSGGPQETQYF. CDR3 nucleotide sequence: TGTGCCAGCGGTACTAGCGGGGGACCCCAAGAGACCCAGTACTTC.

The genes are TRBV15 and TRBJ1-5, with TRBD1 matching over 9 bases. The junction had 5 bases not matched to a gene; V was cut back by 6 bases and J by 5 bases. In germline, CDR1 is LNHNV, CDR2 YYDKDF (reference sequence). This CDR3 is 14 amino acids long. The CDR3 nucleotides read TGTGCCACCAGACCTACAGGGGGCCATCAGCCCCAGCATTTT. This sequence encodes CATRPTGGHQPQHF.

The chain links TRBV5-6 to TRBJ2-5, with a possible D match to TRBD2 (6 bases). V lost 4 bases, J lost 2 bases, and 15 bases lay in between. Germline-derived CDR1 and CDR2 are SGHDT and YYEEEE. This CDR3 contains 15 residues. In DNA, the CDR3 is TGTGCCAGCAGCACCAGCGGCGGGGTACAAGAGACCCAGTACTTC. Protein sequence: CASSTSGGVQETQYF.

This chain uses TRBV7-3 with TRBJ2-7, with 7 bases aligning to TRBD2. V lost 1 base and J lost 3; bases outside the gene matches: 6. Germline CDR1 SGHTA, CDR2 FQGTGA. The CDR3 length is 15 residues. In nucleotides, the CDR3 is TGTGCCAGCAGCTTAATAGCGGGCGGAGACTACGAGCAGTACTTC. Residues: CASSLIAGGDYEQYF.

Only one count was recorded for this clone. The chain uses TRBV6-5 and TRBJ1-4; D unresolved. CDR1 and CDR2 (germline): MNHEY, SVGAGI. Trimming took off 6 bases at V and 0 bases at J, with 2 bases between the two ends. CDR3 length: 12 residues. The CDR3 here is CASRSTNEKLFF. The CDR3 DNA is TGTGCCAGCAGATCAACTAATGAAAAACTGTTTTTT.

V and J are TRBV4-2 and TRBJ1-1, with D unresolved. The V and J ends lost 4 bases and 0 bases respectively, with 0 bases between them. The CDR3 consists of 11 residues. Germline values: CDR1 LGHNA, CDR2 YNFKEQ. CDR3 sequence (DNA): TGTGCCAGCAGCCTGAACACTGAAGCTTTCTTT. Translating gives CASSLNTEAFF.

The CDR3 DNA is TGTGCCAGCAGCTTGGGCGGGGTTCTGTCTGAAGCTTTCTTT. Amino acids: CASSLGGVLSEAFF. The chain joins TRBV5-6 to TRBJ1-1; D is unresolved. CDR3 length: 14 amino acids. CDR1 is SGHDT and CDR2 is YYEEEE in the germline V gene. V was shortened by 0 bases and J by 6 bases, with 12 bases between the two germline ends.

The rearrangement joins TRBV4-1 to TRBJ2-1; D not resolved. This CDR3 contains 16 residues. CDR1 is MGHRA and CDR2 is YSYEKL in the germline V gene. The ends were cut back, 0 bases at V and 2 bases at J, with 11 bases in the middle. The CDR3 loop reads CASSQDFPEPYNEQFF. The CDR3 DNA reads TGCGCCAGCAGCCAAGACTTCCCCGAACCCTACAATGAGCAGTTCTTC.

This clone was found once. The rearrangement joins TRBV4-1 to TRBJ1-5; no firm D call. The V end lost 5 bases, the J end lost 0 bases, and 11 bases lay between the germline ends. Germline CDR1 reads MGHRA; CDR2 reads YSYEKL. The CDR3 totals 15 residues. The CDR3 sequence: CASSSARDSNQPQHF. CDR3 nucleotide sequence: TGCGCCAGCAGCTCGGCGAGGGATAGCAATCAGCCCCAGCATTTT.

The chain links TRBV6-1 to TRBJ2-2; D is possibly TRBD2 (5 bases). Germline-derived CDR1 and CDR2 are MNHNS and SASEGT. This CDR3 has 15 amino acids. The V end was cut by 2 bases, the J end by 5 bases, with 12 bases between. CDR3 nucleotide sequence: TGTGCCAGCAGTGAATTTAACCCGGGGACCGGGGAGCTGTTTTTT. Its translation is CASSEFNPGTGELFF.

The rearrangement links TRBV5-1 to TRBJ2-3; D may be TRBD1 or TRBD2 (5 bases each). The CDR3 runs 14 residues. With 5 bases removed from V and 2 bases from J, the gap between germline ends came to 12 bases. Germline V gives CDR1 SGHRS, CDR2 YFSETQ. This CDR3 reads CASSFGTNTDTQYF. The DNA of the CDR3 is TGCGCCAGCAGTTTTGGGACCAACACAGATACGCAGTATTTT.

CDR3 loop: CASSLTGDSYEQYF. In DNA form, the CDR3 reads TGTGCCAGCAGTTTGACAGGGGACTCCTACGAGCAGTACTTC. V usage is TRBV28 and J usage is TRBJ2-7, with 8 positions matching TRBD1. Per the germline V gene, CDR1 is MDHEN and CDR2 is SYDVKM. Trimming removed 3 bases from V and 0 bases from J; junction bases left unmatched: 1. The CDR3 totals 14 residues.

The rearrangement joins TRBV6-1 to TRBJ2-1; TRBD1 aligns across 9 bases. CDR3 length: 17 residues. V trimming: 0 bases; J trimming: 8 bases; junction bases outside the gene matches: 11. Germline V gives CDR1 MNHNS, CDR2 SASEGT. The CDR3 nucleotides read TGTGCCAGCAGTGAAGCGCTCGGGACAGGGTTATGGGATGAGCAGTTCTTC. This encodes CASSEALGTGLWDEQFF.

In this sample, this clone turned up a few times. This chain connects TRBV29-1 to TRBJ1-1, with D hard to call. Trimming stripped 5 bases from V and 0 bases from J, with 7 bases between. The germline V gene has CDR1 SQVTM and CDR2 ANQGSEA. The CDR3 length is 12 residues. The CDR3 DNA follows: TGCAGCGTTAAAACATTGAACACTGAAGCTTTCTTT. This encodes CSVKTLNTEAFF.

The chain has TRBV6-1 and TRBJ2-3, with 7 bases that match TRBD2. The CDR3 extends over 18 amino acids. Unmatched junction bases numbered 13, after V lost 2 bases and J lost 2 bases. Germline assignment: CDR1 MNHNS and CDR2 SASEGT. CDR3 protein: CASSEREGTQGLTDTQYF. The CDR3 bases are TGTGCCAGCAGTGAAAGGGAGGGCACTCAGGGACTCACAGATACGCAGTATTTT.

V gene TRBV28 combines with J gene TRBJ1-5, with D unclear. In germline, CDR1 is MDHEN, CDR2 SYDVKM. There are 13 residues in the CDR3. With 4 bases removed from V and 2 bases from J, the gap between germline ends came to 6 bases. The DNA of the CDR3 is TGTGCCAGCAGTTGGTTGGGCAATCAGCCCCAGCATTTT. Residues: CASSWLGNQPQHF.

In DNA form, the CDR3 reads TGTGCCAGCAGTTTAGCAGGGACAATCTACGAGCAGTACTTC. Its translation: CASSLAGTIYEQYF. The chain employs TRBV28 and TRBJ2-7, with D perhaps matching TRBD1 (6 bases). The CDR3 sequence is 14 residues long. Trimming took off 2 bases at V and 3 bases at J, with 11 bases between the two ends. Germline V gene sequence: CDR1 MDHEN, CDR2 SYDVKM.

The V call is TRBV7-2, the J call TRBJ2-1; TRBD2 aligns across 7 bases. The ends lost 4 bases at V and 3 bases at J; junction bases unmatched: 12. The CDR3 has 17 residues. The germline gives CDR1 SGHTA, CDR2 FQGNSA. CDR3 coding DNA: TGTGCCAGCAGCTCCTCCTCCTTTACTAGCGTCTACAATGAGCAGTTCTTC. It codes for CASSSSSFTSVYNEQFF.

The chain uses TRBV27 and TRBJ2-3; 8 nucleotides match TRBD1. The CDR3 sequence is 19 residues long. The germline CDR1 and CDR2 sequences are MNHEY and SMNVEV (reference sequence). The V gene end was trimmed by 2 bases and the J gene end by 5 bases; junction bases not matched to a gene: 18. The CDR3 is CASSLLGTGPSHQLDTQYF. The CDR3 DNA reads TGTGCCAGCAGTTTACTGGGGACAGGCCCTTCACATCAACTAGATACGCAGTATTTT.

V gene TRBV7-8 combines with J gene TRBJ2-1; 11 bases align to TRBD2. The V gene's germline CDR1 is SGHVS and CDR2 FQNEAQ. The CDR3 has 16 residues. V dropped 5 bases and J dropped 6; count of bases not matched to a gene: 9. In DNA, the CDR3 is TGTGCCAGCAGCCCCTCACTAGCGGGAGAGACCAATGAGCAGTTCTTC. It yields the protein CASSPSLAGETNEQFF.

The genes are TRBV5-5 and TRBJ2-7; TRBD1 matches 9 bases. CDR3 length: 14 residues. V shed 4 bases, J shed 6 bases, and the junction held 8 bases outside the gene matches. CDR1 and CDR2 (germline): SGHKS, YYEKEE (reference sequence). The CDR3 region is CASSPKGTGSEQYV. The CDR3, as DNA: TGTGCCAGCAGCCCGAAAGGGACAGGGAGCGAGCAGTACGTC.

V is TRBV11-1 and J is TRBJ2-7; D uncertain. Trimming pared 2 bases from V and 2 bases from J, leaving 7 bases between. The CDR3 has 13 amino acids. Germline CDR1 reads SGHAT; CDR2 reads FQDESV (reference sequence). Here the CDR3 DNA reads TGTGCCAGCAGCTTACAATCAGCCTACGAGCAGTACTTC. Protein: CASSLQSAYEQYF.

The chain links TRBV11-2 to TRBJ1-6, with D unresolved. Per the germline V gene, CDR1 is SGHAT and CDR2 is FQNNGV. The CDR3 has 15 amino acids. V gave up 4 bases and J gave up 8 bases, with 15 bases separating them. The DNA of the CDR3 is TGTGCCAGCAGCTGGACCGACTGGGAGGATTCACCCCTCCACTTT. It is translated as CASSWTDWEDSPLHF.

V usage is TRBV19 and J usage is TRBJ2-7; TRBD2 aligns across 10 bases. With V trimmed by 4 bases and J by 3 bases, 3 bases remained unmatched. In germline, CDR1 is LNHDA, CDR2 SQIVND (reference sequence). The CDR3 contains 14 residues. CDR3 DNA sequence: TGTGCCAGTAGTAGAGGACTAGCGGACTACGAGCAGTACTTC. Translation gives CASSRGLADYEQYF.

This clone was seen only once. The rearrangement joins TRBV6-5 to TRBJ2-7, with TRBD2 matching over 8 bases. The CDR3 is 14 residues long. Germline V gene lookup returns CDR1 MNHEY and CDR2 SVGAGI. The V gene end was trimmed by 2 bases and the J gene end by 2 bases; junction bases not matched to a gene: 2. The chain's CDR3 is CASSYAGGAYEQYF. The DNA of the CDR3 is TGTGCCAGCAGTTACGCGGGAGGAGCCTACGAGCAGTACTTC.